This T cell receptor (beta chain) derives from a study of T cells after yellow fever vaccination. Whole-study results and caveats: The booster saw the reappearance of most primary-vaccination clones (roughly 96% CD4, 88% CD8).

TCRdb reprocessed the 5' RACE reads via MiXCR and lists one record per CDR3 protein. The data hold around 350,000 distinct CDR3 sequences, with under 14% observed a single time. This clonotype has a handful of counts. Its antigen remains unknown. V was cut by 4 bases and J by 0 bases, with 9 bases left in between. The CDR3 is 13 residues long. Germline CDR1 is GTSNPN and CDR2 is SVGIG (reference sequence). The chain is built from TRBV30 and TRBJ1-1, with D hard to call. The source is a man aged 18 to 29 who received the YFV17D yellow fever vaccine. This sample comprised PBMCs, obtained on the day of the first yellow fever vaccination. The CDR3, as DNA: TGTGCCTGGACCGGGTCGTTGAACACTGAAGCTTTCTTT. Translation: CAWTGSLNTEAFF. Complete variable domain (other parts from reference TRBV30 and TRBJ1-1): SQTIHQWPATLVQPVGSPLSLECTVEGTSNPNLYWYRQAAGRGLQLLFYSVGIGQISSEVPQNLSASRPQDRQFILSSKKLLLSDSGFYLCAWTGSLNTEAFFGQGTRLTVV.